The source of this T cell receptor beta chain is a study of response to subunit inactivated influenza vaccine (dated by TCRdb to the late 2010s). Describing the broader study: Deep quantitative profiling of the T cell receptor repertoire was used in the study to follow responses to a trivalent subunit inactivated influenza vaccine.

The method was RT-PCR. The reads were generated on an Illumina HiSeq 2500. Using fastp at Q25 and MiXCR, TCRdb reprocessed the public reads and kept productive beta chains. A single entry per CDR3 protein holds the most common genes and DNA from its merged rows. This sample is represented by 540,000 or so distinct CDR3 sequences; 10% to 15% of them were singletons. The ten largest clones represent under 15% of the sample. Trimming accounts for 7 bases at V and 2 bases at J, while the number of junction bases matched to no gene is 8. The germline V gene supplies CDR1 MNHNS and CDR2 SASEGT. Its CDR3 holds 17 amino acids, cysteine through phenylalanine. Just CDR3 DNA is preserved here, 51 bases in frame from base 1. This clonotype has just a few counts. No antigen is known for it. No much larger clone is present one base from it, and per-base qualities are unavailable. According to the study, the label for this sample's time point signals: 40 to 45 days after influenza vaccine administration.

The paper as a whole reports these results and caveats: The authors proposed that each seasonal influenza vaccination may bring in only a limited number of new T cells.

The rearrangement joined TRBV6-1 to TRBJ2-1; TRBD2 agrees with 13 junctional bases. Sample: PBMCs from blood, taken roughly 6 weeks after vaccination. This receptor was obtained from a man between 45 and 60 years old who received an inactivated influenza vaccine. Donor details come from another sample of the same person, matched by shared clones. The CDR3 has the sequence CASTKYGTSGTYNEQFF. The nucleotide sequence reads TGTGCCAGCACTAAATACGGGACTAGCGGGACCTACAATGAGCAGTTCTTC.